What follows describes a single T cell receptor beta chain. No antigen is known for it. No quality values exist for individual bases; no much larger clone is one base distant. Sequences SGDLS (CDR1) and YYNGEE (CDR2) are obtained from the germline V gene. From the cysteine through the phenylalanine, the CDR3 covers 14 amino acids. Only CDR3 DNA is held: 42 bases, read in frame from base 1. For this chain, trimming is 3 bases at the V end and 1 base at the J end, and the number of junction bases without a gene match is 2. This specimen comes from a study of T cell responses to AZD1222 COVID-19 vaccine (dated by TCRdb to the early 2020s). For context, the study as a whole: AZD1222 recipients given second doses at about 4 weeks or at about 12 weeks were pooled, since spike-specific TCR depth and breadth were not found to differ between the two schedules. A total of about 250 trial participants underwent TCR sequencing, of whom nearly 210 had received two doses of AZD1222 and around 25 had received two doses of the MenACWY control vaccine. Enrollment into the trials was organized by age into subgroups of 18-55, 56-69 and 70-plus years, and those subgroups contained roughly 150, 30 and 60 TCR-sequenced participants, respectively.

The CDR3 regions of human TCRbeta chains were analyzed by immunosequencing. Per the original workflow: TCRs in the repertoires were matched against a reference library of SARS-CoV-2-specific TCRs that had been generated with the MIRA antigen-specificity platform. Breadth was defined as the fraction of unique TCRs that were SARS-CoV-2-associated. Depth was defined as the fraction of total T cells that were SARS-CoV-2-associated. Using the MIRA data, each spike-specific TCR was assigned both to the spike region to which the TCR was reactive and to a CD4 or CD8 class. Log10-transformed breadth and depth values were compared by one-way ANOVA with Sidak's multiple comparisons tests. TCRdb retrieved this table from immuneACCESS and kept in-frame rearrangements only. Not all clones are present; in checked studies, unresolved V genes account for under half, and no reason is known for the remainder. V and J calls and clone size are given by that table; D and trimming were obtained from the DNA. The sample table records around 97,000 clones; 80% to 95% of these occur just once. Around 4.8% of the sample is held by the ten biggest clonotypes.

The time point label of this sample denotes: baseline before first vaccination. Samples from vaccinated people were obtained from the UK trials COV001 and COV002, which included a single-blind randomized controlled phase 2/3 trial of AZD1222 (ChAdOx1 nCoV-19) in healthy adults. Trial participant PBMC samples were collected at day 0 and day 28 after the second dose for TCRbeta chain sequencing. Study-wide findings and limitations: Most participants were white British and females outnumbered males, and the authors suggested that clonal diversity may have been underestimated. Because no samples from the day 14 peak response were available, repertoires could be characterized only after the peak T cell response. Only a handful of AZD1222 recipients were SARS-CoV-2 seropositive at baseline, limiting conclusions about previously exposed vaccinees. CD4 TCRs associated with the vaccine covered the entire spike protein, and the dominant responses were in regions 160-218 and 743-854. Reportedly, almost half of the unique spike-specific TCRs recognized epitopes lying outside the regions that are mutated in the B.1.351 and B.1.1.7 variants. A significant rise in spike-specific TCR breadth and depth was observed after two AZD1222 doses relative to day 0 and relative to MenACWY recipients. In the small 56-69-year group, the increase in depth fell short of significance, most likely because of low power.

This receptor was identified in an adult in good health. The sequencing used peripheral blood, collected on day 0 of AZD1222 vaccination. This receptor chain uses TRBV9 and TRBJ1-2; 8 middle bases align to TRBD1. For the CDR3, the sequence is CASSGTGINYGYTF. The DNA sequence follows: TGTGCCAGCAGCGGGACAGGGATTAACTATGGCTACACCTTC.